Listed here are 22 T cell receptor beta chains from one sample, sequenced in a study of regulatory T cells in long-lasting Graves disease. Library construction for TCR beta used iRepertoire HTBI primers and Arm-PCR of CDR3 regions. TCRdb re-derived calls from the multiplex PCR reads in MiXCR, one entry per CDR3 protein. The sample carries approximately 400,000 distinct CDR3 sequences, about 20% recorded once. Time point of the sample: persistent/refractory GD, antithyroid drugs over 5 years with positive TRAb. Researchers made the TCR library from RNA that was extracted from PBMCs. The sequences come from peripheral blood mononuclear cells (PBMCs), collected when the disease was refractory, from a patient treated with antithyroid drugs. The receptors were sampled from a female donor with Graves disease.

The chain combines TRBV18 with TRBJ1-2; 7 nucleotides match TRBD1. The V gene end was trimmed by 2 bases and the J gene end by 4 bases; junction bases not matched to a gene: 7. This CDR3 has 15 amino acids. Germline CDR1 and CDR2: KGHSH and LQKENI. In nucleotides, the CDR3 is TGTGCCAGCTCACCAGGGGACAGTCTTATCTATGGCTACACCTTC. Its protein is CASSPGDSLIYGYTF.

This chain links TRBV4-1 with TRBJ2-7; no clear D. The V and J ends lost 1 base and 5 bases respectively, with 6 bases between them. Germline V gene data show CDR1 as MGHRA and CDR2 as YSYEKL. The CDR3 is 12 amino acids. This CDR3 reads CASSQGSDEQYF. CDR3 sequence (DNA): TGCGCCAGCAGCCAAGGATCGGACGAGCAGTACTTC.

The chain uses TRBV6-5 and TRBJ1-5; D remains unclear. V was pared by 4 bases and J by 8 bases, with 12 bases between. CDR1 and CDR2 from the germline V gene are MNHEY and SVGAGI. The CDR3 runs 13 residues. The CDR3 sequence: CASSWKEREPQHF. The CDR3 DNA reads as TGTGCCAGCAGTTGGAAAGAAAGGGAGCCCCAGCATTTT.

This chain links TRBV19 with TRBJ2-4; 8 nucleotides line up with TRBD1. The germline V gene has CDR1 LNHDA and CDR2 SQIVND (reference sequence). The CDR3 has 14 amino acids. The J segment lost 6 bases and the V segment lost 5 bases, leaving 6 bases of the junction unmatched. The CDR3 region is CASSSTGDRNIQYF. CDR3 in DNA: TGTGCCAGTAGTTCGACAGGGGACAGAAACATTCAGTACTTC.

This clonotype was seen only a few times. The chain joins TRBV20-1 to TRBJ1-4; 9 bases align to TRBD1. This CDR3 contains 14 residues. CDR1 and CDR2 from the germline V gene are DFQATT and SNEGSKA (reference sequence). The ends lost 6 bases at V and 7 bases at J; junction bases unmatched: 9. CDR3 in amino acids: CSARGTGRGEKLFF. The CDR3 region has the DNA TGCAGTGCCAGGGGGACAGGGCGTGGTGAAAAACTGTTTTTT.

This clonotype was seen many times. This chain links TRBV20-1 with TRBJ1-5; 7 bases map to TRBD1. This CDR3 is 15 amino acids long. J lost 4 bases, V lost 6 bases, and 12 bases had no gene match. Germline CDR1 and CDR2: DFQATT and SNEGSKA (reference sequence). DNA for the CDR3: TGCAGTGCAACAGGGGTAAGCAGCATAAATCAGCCCCAGCATTTT. Amino acid sequence: CSATGVSSINQPQHF.

To note about this clonotype: A much larger clone sits a single nucleotide away, making a read error possible. The chain couples TRBV28 to TRBJ1-2; a weak D match, TRBD1 (5 bases). Germline V CDR1 and CDR2: MDHEN, SYDVKM. The V and J ends lost 8 bases and 5 bases respectively, with 18 bases between them. The CDR3 length is 14 residues. The DNA of the CDR3 is TGTGCCAGCGGACAACCGGGACGGGCGTATGGCTACACCTTC. Amino acid sequence: CASGQPGRAYGYTF.

V usage is TRBV12-3 or TRBV12-4 and J usage is TRBJ2-1; no clear D gene. Trimming removed 6 bases at V and 5 bases at J, with 23 bases between. The CDR3 contains 17 residues. The CDR3 region is CASSLQVRARGDNEQFF. DNA for the CDR3: TGTGCCAGCAGCCTACAAGTTCGTGCTAGAGGTGACAATGAGCAGTTCTTC.

For this clonotype: A read error is possible here, since a much larger clone lies one base away. This likely comes from a read error, as the CDR3 has no conserved phenylalanine or tryptophan at its end. The chain joins TRBV5-1 to TRBJ1-6; D gene ambiguous. This CDR3 contains 14 residues. Trimming removed 3 bases from V and 5 bases from J, with 9 bases in between. The germline V gene has CDR1 SGHRS and CDR2 YFSETQ. The CDR3 is CASSSGRNNSPLHS. The CDR3 DNA sequence: TGCGCCAGCAGCTCAGGACGGAATAATTCACCCCTCCACTCT.

This clonotype has at least ten counts. As DNA, the CDR3 is TGTGCCAGCAGCTCGCCAGGGACAGCAAATGAGCAGTTCTTC. Its protein is CASSSPGTANEQFF. This chain connects TRBV11-2 to TRBJ2-1, with 7 bases matching TRBD1. The germline gives CDR1 SGHAT, CDR2 FQNNGV. The CDR3 loop spans 14 amino acids. V trimming: 4 bases; J trimming: 7 bases; junction bases outside the gene matches: 7.

The gene calls are TRBV9 and TRBJ2-7, with a possible D match to TRBD1 (6 bases). CDR1 is SGDLS and CDR2 is YYNGEE in the germline V gene. Trimming removed 4 bases from V and 3 bases from J, with 14 bases in between. CDR3 length equals 14 residues. The CDR3 loop reads CASSFGTYDYEQYF. The CDR3 DNA is TGTGCCAGCAGCTTCGGGACATATGACTACGAGCAGTACTTC.

This clonotype turned up a few times. The chain carries TRBV9 and TRBJ2-5; TRBD2 aligns across 13 bases. Looked up from germline, CDR1 is SGDLS and CDR2 is YYNGEE. With 4 bases clipped from V and 3 bases from J, the junction kept 6 bases outside the gene matches. This CDR3 region has 16 residues. The CDR3 DNA reads TGTGCCAGCAGCCCACGTGGACTAGCGGGAGAAGAGACCCAGTACTTC. Translating it yields CASSPRGLAGEETQYF.

This clonotype was found a few times. This sequence joins TRBV7-2 and TRBJ2-7; tentatively, D is TRBD2 (6 bases). Germline loops: CDR1 SGHTA, CDR2 FQGNSA. Trimming took off 4 bases at V and 0 bases at J, with 13 bases between the two ends. The CDR3 is made up of 15 amino acids. The CDR3: CASSSFTSFSYEQYF. The CDR3 region has the DNA TGTGCCAGCAGCTCATTTACTAGCTTCTCCTACGAGCAGTACTTC.

The sample holds a few counts of this clonotype. The chain employs TRBV19 and TRBJ2-5, with D perhaps matching TRBD1 (6 bases). V shed 8 bases and J shed 5 bases, with 18 bases lying between them. CDR3 length equals 14 residues. The V gene's germline CDR1 is LNHDA and CDR2 SQIVND (reference sequence). This CDR3 is CASSRTGFGETQYF. CDR3 nucleotides: TGTGCCAGTTCACGAACAGGGTTTGGGGAGACCCAGTACTTC.

This clonotype was seen many times. V and J are TRBV7-9 and TRBJ1-2; 8 bases match TRBD1. In germline, CDR1 is SEHNR, CDR2 FQNEAQ (reference sequence). V dropped 5 bases and J dropped 3; count of bases not matched to a gene: 5. The CDR3 covers 14 residues. In DNA, the CDR3 is TGTGCCAGCAGCCTCGGACAGGGAGACTATGGCTACACCTTC. The encoded protein is CASSLGQGDYGYTF.

This clonotype was seen repeatedly, ten times or more. This chain connects TRBV7-2 to TRBJ2-7, with D unresolved. The CDR3 totals 13 residues. Trimming took off 1 base at V and 3 bases at J, with 7 bases between the two ends. CDR1 is SGHTA, CDR2 FQGNSA, per germline. CDR3 bases: TGTGCCAGCAGCTTAGAACAGAACTACGAGCAGTACTTC. Amino acids: CASSLEQNYEQYF.

In this sample, this clonotype turned up many times. The chain recombines TRBV12-3 or TRBV12-4 with TRBJ2-2; D is uncertain. Deletions cut 4 bases from V and 3 bases from J, with 3 bases between. This CDR3 spans 12 amino acids. The CDR3 coding sequence is TGTGCCAGCAGTTCAGACACCGGGGAGCTGTTTTTT. It translates to CASSSDTGELFF.

This clonotype was counted only a few times. The V call is TRBV2, the J call TRBJ2-5, with D possibly being TRBD1 (5 bases). Deletions cut 10 bases from V and 3 bases from J, with 9 bases between. Germline-derived CDR1 and CDR2 are SNHLY and FYNNEI. This CDR3 region has 11 residues. This CDR3 reads CANKGEETQYF. The CDR3 DNA follows: TGTGCCAATAAAGGGGAAGAGACCCAGTACTTC.

This clonotype was observed a few times. The chain uses TRBV5-8 and TRBJ1-5; 8 nucleotides agree with TRBD1. Germline V CDR1 and CDR2: SGHTS, YDEGEE. After removal of 3 bases from V and 3 bases from J, the junction contained 5 bases not matched to a gene. The CDR3 loop spans 15 amino acids. CDR3 region: CASSSRTGNNQPQHF. The CDR3 nucleotides are TGTGCCAGCAGCTCCCGGACAGGGAACAATCAGCCCCAGCATTTT.

This clonotype was seen repeatedly, ten times or more. The V gene is TRBV2, the J gene TRBJ1-6, with D maybe TRBD1 (5 bases). The CDR3 has 15 amino acids. Trimming took off 11 bases at V and 5 bases at J, with 19 bases between the two ends. CDR1 and CDR2 (germline): SNHLY, FYNNEI. CDR3 in DNA: TGTGCCTTCTCGATGGCCCAGGGCGATAATTCACCCCTCCACTTT. Encoded protein: CAFSMAQGDNSPLHF.

A remark on this clonotype: This clone may be a read error of a much larger clone one base away. For the CDR3, the DNA is TGCGCCAGCAGCTTGGCCCTGGGCGACCATGGCTACACCTTC. The encoded protein is CASSLALGDHGYTF. The chain combines TRBV5-1 with TRBJ1-2; D gene uncertain. CDR3 size: 14 residues. Germline CDR1 SGHRS, CDR2 YFSETQ. V gave up 0 bases and J gave up 6 bases, with 12 bases separating them.

This clonotype was seen at least ten times. The V call is TRBV6-1, the J call TRBJ2-7; the D is unclear. The CDR3 is made up of 14 amino acids. Germline V gives CDR1 MNHNS, CDR2 SASEGT. Trimming pared 10 bases from V and 2 bases from J, leaving 18 bases between. The chain's CDR3 is CATSPGGRAYEQYF. The CDR3 DNA reads TGTGCCACCAGCCCCGGCGGCAGAGCCTACGAGCAGTACTTC.